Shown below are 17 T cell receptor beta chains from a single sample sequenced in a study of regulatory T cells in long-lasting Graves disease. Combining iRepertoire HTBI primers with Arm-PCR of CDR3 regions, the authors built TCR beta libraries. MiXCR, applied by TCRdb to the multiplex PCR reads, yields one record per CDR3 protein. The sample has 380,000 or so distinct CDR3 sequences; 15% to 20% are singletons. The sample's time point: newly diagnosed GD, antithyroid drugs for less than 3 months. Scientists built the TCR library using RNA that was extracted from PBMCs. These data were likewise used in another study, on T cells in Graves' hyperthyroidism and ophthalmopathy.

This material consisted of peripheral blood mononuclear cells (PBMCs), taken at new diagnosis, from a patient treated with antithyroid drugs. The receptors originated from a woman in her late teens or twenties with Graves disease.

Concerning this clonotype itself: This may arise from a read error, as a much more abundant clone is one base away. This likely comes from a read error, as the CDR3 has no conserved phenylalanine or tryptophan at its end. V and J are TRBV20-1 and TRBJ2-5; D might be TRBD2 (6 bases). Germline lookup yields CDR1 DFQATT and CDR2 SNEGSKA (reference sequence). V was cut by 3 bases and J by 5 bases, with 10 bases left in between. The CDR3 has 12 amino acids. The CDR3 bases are TGCAGTGCTAGTTCTAGCGCGGAGACCCAGTACCTC. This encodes CSASSSAETQYL.

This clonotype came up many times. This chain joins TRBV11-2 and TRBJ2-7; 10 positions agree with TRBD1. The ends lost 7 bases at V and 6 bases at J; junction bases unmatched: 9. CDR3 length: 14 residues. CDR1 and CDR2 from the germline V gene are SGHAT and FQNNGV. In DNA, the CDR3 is TGTGCCAGCAAACCGGGACAGGGGAGCCTCGAGCAGTACTTC. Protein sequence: CASKPGQGSLEQYF.

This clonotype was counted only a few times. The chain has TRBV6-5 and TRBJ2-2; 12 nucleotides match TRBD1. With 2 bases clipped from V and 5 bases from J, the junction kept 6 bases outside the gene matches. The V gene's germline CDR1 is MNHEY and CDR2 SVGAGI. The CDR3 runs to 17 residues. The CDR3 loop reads CASSYLGTGGATGELFF. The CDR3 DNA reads TGTGCCAGCAGTTACCTTGGGACAGGGGGCGCGACCGGGGAGCTGTTTTTT.

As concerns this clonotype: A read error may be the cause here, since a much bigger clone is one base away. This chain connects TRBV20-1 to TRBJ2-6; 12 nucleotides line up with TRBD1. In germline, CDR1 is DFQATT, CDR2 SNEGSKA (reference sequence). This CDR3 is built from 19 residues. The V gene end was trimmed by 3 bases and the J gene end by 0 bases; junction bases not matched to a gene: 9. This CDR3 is CSASVVGQGAHSGANVLTF. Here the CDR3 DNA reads TGCAGTGCTAGTGTAGTGGGACAGGGGGCTCACTCTGGGGCCAACGTCCTGACTTTC.

CDR3 protein: CASSLRGYDGYTF. The CDR3 region has the DNA TGTGCCAGCAGCTTGCGGGGGTATGATGGCTACACCTTC. The rearrangement uses TRBV11-2 and TRBJ1-2; a weak D match, TRBD1 (5 bases). The CDR3 covers 13 residues. Germline V gene lookup returns CDR1 SGHAT and CDR2 FQNNGV. The V gene lost 3 bases and the J gene lost 6 bases, with 11 bases spanning the gap.

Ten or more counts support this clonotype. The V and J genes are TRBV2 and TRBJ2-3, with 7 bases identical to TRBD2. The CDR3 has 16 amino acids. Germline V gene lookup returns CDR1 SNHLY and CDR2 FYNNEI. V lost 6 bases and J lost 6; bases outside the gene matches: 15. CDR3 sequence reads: CASRFIGLDSRDTQYF. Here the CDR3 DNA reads TGTGCCAGCAGGTTTATTGGACTAGACAGCCGGGATACGCAGTATTTT.

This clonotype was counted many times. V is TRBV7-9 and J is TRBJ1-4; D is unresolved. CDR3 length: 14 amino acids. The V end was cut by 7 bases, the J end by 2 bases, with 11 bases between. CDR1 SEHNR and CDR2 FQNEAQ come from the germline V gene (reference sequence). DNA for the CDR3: TGTGCCAGCACCCTAGGAGTGACTAATGAAAAACTGTTTTTT. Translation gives CASTLGVTNEKLFF. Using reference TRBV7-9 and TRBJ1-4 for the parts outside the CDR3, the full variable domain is DTGVSQNPRHKITKRGQNVTFRCDPISEHNRLYWYRQTLGQGPEFLTYFQNEAQLEKSRLLSDRFSAERPKGSFSTLEIQRTEQGDSAMYLCASTLGVTNEKLFFGSGTQLSVL.

The CDR3 region is CASSEWGGDTQYF. DNA for the CDR3: TGTGCCAGCAGTGAATGGGGTGGGGATACGCAGTATTTT. V is TRBV6-1 and J is TRBJ2-3, with D unresolved. With 2 bases removed from V and 6 bases from J, the gap between germline ends came to 9 bases. CDR1 MNHNS and CDR2 SASEGT come from the germline V gene. CDR3 length: 13 residues.

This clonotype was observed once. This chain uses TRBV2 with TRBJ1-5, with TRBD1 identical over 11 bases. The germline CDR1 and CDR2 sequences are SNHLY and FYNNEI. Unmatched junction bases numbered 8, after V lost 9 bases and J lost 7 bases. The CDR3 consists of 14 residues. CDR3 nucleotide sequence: TGTGCCAGTGTGGACAGGGGGCAGGGGCAGCCCCAGCATTTT. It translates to CASVDRGQGQPQHF.

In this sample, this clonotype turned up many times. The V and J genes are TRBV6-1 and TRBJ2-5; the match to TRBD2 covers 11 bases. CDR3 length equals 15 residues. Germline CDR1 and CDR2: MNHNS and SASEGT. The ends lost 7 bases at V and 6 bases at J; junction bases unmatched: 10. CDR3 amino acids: CASTNSGRASKTQYF. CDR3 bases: TGTGCCAGCACCAATAGCGGGAGGGCCTCAAAGACCCAGTACTTC.

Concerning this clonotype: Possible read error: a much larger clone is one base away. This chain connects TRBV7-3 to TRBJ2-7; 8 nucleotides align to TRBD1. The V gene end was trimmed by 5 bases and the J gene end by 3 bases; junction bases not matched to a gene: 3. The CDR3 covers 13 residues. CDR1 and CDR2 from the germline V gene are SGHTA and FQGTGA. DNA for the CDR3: TGTGCCAGCAGCCACACAGGGGGCTACGAGCAGTACTTC. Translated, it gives CASSHTGGYEQYF.

CDR3 nucleotide sequence: TGTGCCAGCAGCTTAGCGCGGGGGAACAATGAGCAGTTCTTC. Protein: CASSLARGNNEQFF. The chain couples TRBV11-1 to TRBJ2-1; 7 bases match TRBD2. The CDR3 totals 14 residues. The germline V gene encodes CDR1 SGHAT and CDR2 FQDESV (reference sequence). V lost 0 bases, J lost 5 bases, and 1 base stayed unmatched.

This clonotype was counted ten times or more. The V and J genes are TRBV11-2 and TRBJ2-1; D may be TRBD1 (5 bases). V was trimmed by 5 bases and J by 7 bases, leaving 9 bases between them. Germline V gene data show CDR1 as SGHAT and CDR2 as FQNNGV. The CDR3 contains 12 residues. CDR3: CASSAKGNEQFF. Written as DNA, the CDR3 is TGTGCCAGCAGCGCCAAGGGGAATGAGCAGTTCTTC.

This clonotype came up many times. In DNA form, the CDR3 reads TGTGCCAGCTCACTGGGCAGGGGGCCTTCTTACGACCAGTACTTC. It encodes CASSLGRGPSYDQYF. The chain is built from TRBV18 and TRBJ2-5; 8 bases map to TRBD1. The CDR3 contains 15 residues. The J segment lost 10 bases and the V segment lost 4 bases, leaving 14 bases of the junction unmatched. Per the germline V gene, CDR1 is KGHSH and CDR2 is LQKENI.

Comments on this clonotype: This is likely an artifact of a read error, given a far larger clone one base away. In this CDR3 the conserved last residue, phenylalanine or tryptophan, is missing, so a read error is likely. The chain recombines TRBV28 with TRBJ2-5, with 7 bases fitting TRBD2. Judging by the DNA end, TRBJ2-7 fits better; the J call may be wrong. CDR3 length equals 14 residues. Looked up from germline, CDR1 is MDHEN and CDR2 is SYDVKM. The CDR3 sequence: CASIPAREAGEQYL. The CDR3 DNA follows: TGTGCCAGCATTCCGGCTCGGGAGGCGGGCGAGCAGTACCTC.

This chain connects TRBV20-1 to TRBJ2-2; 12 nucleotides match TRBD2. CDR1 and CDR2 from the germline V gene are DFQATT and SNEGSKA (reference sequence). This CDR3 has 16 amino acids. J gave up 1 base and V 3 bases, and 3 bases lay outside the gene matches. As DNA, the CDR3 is TGCAGTGCTAGGATACTAGCGGGGGGGAACACCGGGGAGCTGTTTTTT. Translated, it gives CSARILAGGNTGELFF.

The CDR3 region is CASSLSLDRASNYGYTF. CDR3 sequence (DNA): TGTGCCAGCAGTTTATCCCTGGACAGGGCCAGTAACTATGGCTACACCTTC. The gene calls are TRBV12-3 or TRBV12-4 and TRBJ1-2; 8 bases are a match to TRBD1. There are 17 residues in the CDR3. V lost 2 bases, J lost 1 base, and 9 bases stayed unmatched.